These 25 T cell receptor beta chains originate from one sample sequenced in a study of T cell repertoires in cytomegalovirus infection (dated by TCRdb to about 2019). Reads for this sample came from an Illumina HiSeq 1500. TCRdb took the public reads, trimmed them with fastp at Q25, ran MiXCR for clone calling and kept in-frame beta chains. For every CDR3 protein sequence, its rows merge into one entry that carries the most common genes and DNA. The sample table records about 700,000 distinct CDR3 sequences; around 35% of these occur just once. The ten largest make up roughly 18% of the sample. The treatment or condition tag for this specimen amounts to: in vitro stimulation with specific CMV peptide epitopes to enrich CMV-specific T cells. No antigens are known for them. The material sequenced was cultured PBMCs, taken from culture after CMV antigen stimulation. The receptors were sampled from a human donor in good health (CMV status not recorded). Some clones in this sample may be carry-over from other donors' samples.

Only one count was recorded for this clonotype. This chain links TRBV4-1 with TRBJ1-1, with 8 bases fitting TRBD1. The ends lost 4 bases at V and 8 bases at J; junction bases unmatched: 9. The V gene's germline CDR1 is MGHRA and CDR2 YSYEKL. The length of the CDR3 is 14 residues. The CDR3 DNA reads TGCGCCAGCAGCCCGGGACAGGAGGAATCGGAAGCTTTCTTT. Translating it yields CASSPGQEESEAFF.

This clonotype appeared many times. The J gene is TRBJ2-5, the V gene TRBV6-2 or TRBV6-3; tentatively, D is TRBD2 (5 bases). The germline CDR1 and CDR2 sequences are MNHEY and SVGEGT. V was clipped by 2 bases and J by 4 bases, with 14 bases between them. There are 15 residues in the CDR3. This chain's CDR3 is CASSYPSSLGETQYF. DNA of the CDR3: TGTGCCAGCAGTTACCCCTCGTCACTAGGAGAGACCCAGTACTTC.

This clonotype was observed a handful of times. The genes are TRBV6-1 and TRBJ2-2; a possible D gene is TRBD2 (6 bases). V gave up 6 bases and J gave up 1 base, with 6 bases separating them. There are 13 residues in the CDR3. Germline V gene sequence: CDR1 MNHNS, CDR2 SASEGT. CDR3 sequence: CASRRGNTGELFF. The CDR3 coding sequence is TGTGCCAGCAGGCGGGGGAACACCGGGGAGCTGTTTTTT.

The CDR3 DNA reads as TGCAGTGCTAGAGACGGAAGGTGGATGGAGACCCAGTACTTC. It specifies CSARDGRWMETQYF. The rearrangement joins TRBV20-1 to TRBJ2-5; D gene unclear. CDR3 length: 14 residues. With 0 bases removed from V and 5 bases from J, the gap between germline ends came to 13 bases. Germline CDR1 is DFQATT and CDR2 is SNEGSKA (reference sequence).

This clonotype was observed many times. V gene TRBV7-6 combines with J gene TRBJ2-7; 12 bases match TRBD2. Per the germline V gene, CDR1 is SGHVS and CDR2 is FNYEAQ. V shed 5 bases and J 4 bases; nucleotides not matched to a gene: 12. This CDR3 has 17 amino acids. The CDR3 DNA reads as TGTGCCAGCAGCCCTTCTCCTACTAGCGGGAGGTCTTACGAGCAGTACTTC. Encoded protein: CASSPSPTSGRSYEQYF.

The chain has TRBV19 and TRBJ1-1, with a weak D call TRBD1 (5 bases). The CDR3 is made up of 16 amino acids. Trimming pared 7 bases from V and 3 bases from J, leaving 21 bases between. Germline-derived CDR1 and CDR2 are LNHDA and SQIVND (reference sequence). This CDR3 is CASKWGGVPCDTEAFF. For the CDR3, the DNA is TGTGCCAGTAAGTGGGGCGGAGTTCCGTGCGACACTGAAGCTTTCTTT.

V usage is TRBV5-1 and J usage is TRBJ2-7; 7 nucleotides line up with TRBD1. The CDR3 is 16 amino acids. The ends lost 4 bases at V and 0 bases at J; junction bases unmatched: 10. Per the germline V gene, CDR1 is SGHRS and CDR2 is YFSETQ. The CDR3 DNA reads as TGCGCCAGCAGCCCGGGACAGCGTATACCCTCCTACGAGCAGTACTTC. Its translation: CASSPGQRIPSYEQYF. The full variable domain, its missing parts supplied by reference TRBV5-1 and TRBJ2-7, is KAGVTQTPRYLIKTRGQQVTLSCSPISGHRSVSWYQQTPGQGLQFLFEYFSETQRNKGNFPGRFSGRQFSNSRSEMNVSTLELGDSALYLCASSPGQRIPSYEQYFGPGTRLTVT.

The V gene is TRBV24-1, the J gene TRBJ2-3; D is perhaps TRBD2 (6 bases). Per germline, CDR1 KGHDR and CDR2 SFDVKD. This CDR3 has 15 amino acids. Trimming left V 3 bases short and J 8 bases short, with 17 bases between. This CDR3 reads CATSDPGPEGVTQYF. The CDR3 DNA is TGTGCCACCAGTGATCCCGGGCCGGAGGGCGTTACGCAGTATTTT.

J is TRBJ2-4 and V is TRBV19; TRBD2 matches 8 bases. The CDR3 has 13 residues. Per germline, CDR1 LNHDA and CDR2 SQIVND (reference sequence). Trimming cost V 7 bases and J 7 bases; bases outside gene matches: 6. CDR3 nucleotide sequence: TGTGCCAGTACTACTAGCGGTTTTAACATTCAGTACTTC. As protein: CASTTSGFNIQYF.

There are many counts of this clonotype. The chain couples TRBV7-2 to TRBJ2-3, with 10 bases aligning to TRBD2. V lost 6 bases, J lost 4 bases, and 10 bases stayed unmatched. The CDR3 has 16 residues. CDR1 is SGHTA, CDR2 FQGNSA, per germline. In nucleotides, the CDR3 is TGTGCCAGCAGTTCTAGCGGGGGCGTGTCGGCAGATACGCAGTATTTT. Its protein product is CASSSSGGVSADTQYF. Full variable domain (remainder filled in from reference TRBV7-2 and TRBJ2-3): GAGVSQSPSNKVTEKGKDVELRCDPISGHTALYWYRQSLGQGLEFLIYFQGNSAPDKSGLPSDRFSAERTGGSVSTLTIQRTQQEDSAVYLCASSSSGGVSADTQYFGPGTRLTVL.

CDR3: CASSEWDRGLEEQYF. The CDR3 DNA sequence: TGTGCCAGCAGTGAATGGGACAGGGGGCTTGAAGAGCAGTACTTC. This rearrangement joins TRBV6-1 to TRBJ2-7; TRBD1 agrees at 12 bases. The CDR3 is made up of 15 amino acids. V gave up 2 bases and J gave up 7 bases; unmatched junction bases: 6. Germline CDR1 and CDR2: MNHNS and SASEGT.

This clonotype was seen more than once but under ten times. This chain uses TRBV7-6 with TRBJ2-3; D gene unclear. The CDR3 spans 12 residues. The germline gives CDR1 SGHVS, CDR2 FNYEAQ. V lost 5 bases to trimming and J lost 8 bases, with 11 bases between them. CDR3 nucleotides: TGTGCCAGCAGCGACCGGCCGAGTACGCAGTATTTT. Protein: CASSDRPSTQYF.

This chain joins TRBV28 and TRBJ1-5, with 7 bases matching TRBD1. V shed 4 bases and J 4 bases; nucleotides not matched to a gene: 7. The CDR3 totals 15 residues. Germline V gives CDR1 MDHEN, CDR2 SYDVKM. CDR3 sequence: CASSSRDSANQPQHF. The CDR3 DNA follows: TGTGCCAGCAGTTCCCGGGACAGCGCAAATCAGCCCCAGCATTTT.

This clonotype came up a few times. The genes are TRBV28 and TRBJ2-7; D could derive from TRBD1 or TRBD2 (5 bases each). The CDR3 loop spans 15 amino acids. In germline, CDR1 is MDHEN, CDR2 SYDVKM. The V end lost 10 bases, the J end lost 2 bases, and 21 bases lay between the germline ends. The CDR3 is CATLGPGKQAYEQYF. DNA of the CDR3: TGTGCCACCCTCGGCCCGGGGAAACAGGCCTACGAGCAGTACTTC.

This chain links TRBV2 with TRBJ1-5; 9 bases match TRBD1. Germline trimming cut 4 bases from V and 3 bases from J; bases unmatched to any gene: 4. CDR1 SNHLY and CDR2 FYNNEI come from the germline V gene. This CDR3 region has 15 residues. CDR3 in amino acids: CASSVRDRDNQPQHF. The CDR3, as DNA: TGTGCCAGCAGTGTTCGGGACAGGGACAATCAGCCCCAGCATTTT.

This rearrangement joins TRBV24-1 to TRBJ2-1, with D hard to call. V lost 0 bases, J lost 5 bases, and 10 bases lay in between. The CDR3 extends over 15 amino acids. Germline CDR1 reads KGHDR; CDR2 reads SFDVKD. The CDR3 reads CATSDLQGRDNEQFF. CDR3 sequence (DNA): TGTGCCACCAGTGATTTGCAAGGAAGAGACAATGAGCAGTTCTTC.

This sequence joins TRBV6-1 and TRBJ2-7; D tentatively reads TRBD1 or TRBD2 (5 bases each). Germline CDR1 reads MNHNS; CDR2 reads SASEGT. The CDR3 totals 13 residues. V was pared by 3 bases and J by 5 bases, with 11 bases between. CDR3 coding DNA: TGTGCCAGCAGTGAGTGGGGGAATAACGAGCAGTACTTC. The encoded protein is CASSEWGNNEQYF.

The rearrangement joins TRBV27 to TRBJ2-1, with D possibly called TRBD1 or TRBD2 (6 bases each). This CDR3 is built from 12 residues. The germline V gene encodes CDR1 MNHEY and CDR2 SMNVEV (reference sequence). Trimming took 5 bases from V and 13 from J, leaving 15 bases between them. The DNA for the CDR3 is TGTGCCAGCAGTCACCCGGGGGCCCCACAGTTCTTC. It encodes CASSHPGAPQFF.

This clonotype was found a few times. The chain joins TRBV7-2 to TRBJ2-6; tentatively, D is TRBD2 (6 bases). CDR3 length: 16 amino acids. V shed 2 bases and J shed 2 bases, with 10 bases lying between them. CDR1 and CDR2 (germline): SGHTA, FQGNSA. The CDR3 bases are TGTGCCAGCAGCTTAACGGGGACTCCTGGGGCCAACGTCCTGACTTTC. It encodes CASSLTGTPGANVLTF. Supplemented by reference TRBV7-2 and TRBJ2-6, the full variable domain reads GAGVSQSPSNKVTEKGKDVELRCDPISGHTALYWYRQSLGQGLEFLIYFQGNSAPDKSGLPSDRFSAERTGGSVSTLTIQRTQQEDSAVYLCASSLTGTPGANVLTFGAGSRLTVL.

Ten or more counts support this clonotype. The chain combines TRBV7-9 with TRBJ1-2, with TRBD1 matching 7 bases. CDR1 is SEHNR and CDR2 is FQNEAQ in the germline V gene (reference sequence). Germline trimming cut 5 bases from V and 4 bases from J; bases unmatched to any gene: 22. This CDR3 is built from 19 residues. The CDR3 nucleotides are TGTGCCAGCAGCGACGACCTCCCGGACAGGTATCGATCTGGCTATGGCTACACCTTC. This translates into CASSDDLPDRYRSGYGYTF.

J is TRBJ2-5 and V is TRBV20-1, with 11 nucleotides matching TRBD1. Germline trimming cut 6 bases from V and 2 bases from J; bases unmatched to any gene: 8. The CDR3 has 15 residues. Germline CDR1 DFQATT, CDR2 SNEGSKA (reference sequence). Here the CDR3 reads CSAKMGTGGQETQYF. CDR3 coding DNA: TGCAGTGCAAAGATGGGGACAGGGGGTCAAGAGACCCAGTACTTC.

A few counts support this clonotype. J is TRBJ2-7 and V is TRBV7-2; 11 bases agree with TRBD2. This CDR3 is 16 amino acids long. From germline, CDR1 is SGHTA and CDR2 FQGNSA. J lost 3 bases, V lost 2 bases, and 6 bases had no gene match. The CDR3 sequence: CASSLTGTSGLYEQYF. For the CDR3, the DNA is TGTGCCAGCAGCTTAACCGGGACTAGCGGCCTCTACGAGCAGTACTTC.

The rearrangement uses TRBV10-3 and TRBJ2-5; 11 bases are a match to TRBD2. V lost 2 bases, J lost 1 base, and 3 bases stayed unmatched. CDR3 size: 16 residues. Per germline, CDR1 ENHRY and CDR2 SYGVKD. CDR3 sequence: CAISEMGLAVQETQYF. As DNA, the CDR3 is TGTGCCATCAGTGAGATGGGACTAGCGGTCCAAGAGACCCAGTACTTC.

CDR3 sequence (DNA): TGTGCTAGTGGCCAGGACAGGGTCGATCAGCCCCAGCATTTT. Translating gives CASGQDRVDQPQHF. The genes are TRBV12-5 and TRBJ1-5; the match to TRBD1 covers 8 bases. From germline, CDR1 is LGHNT and CDR2 FRNRAP. Trimming removed 6 bases from V and 5 bases from J; junction bases left unmatched: 6. The CDR3 totals 14 residues. Full variable domain (rest looked up from reference TRBV12-5 and TRBJ1-5): DARVTQTPRHKVTEMGQEVTMRCQPILGHNTVFWYRQTMMQGLELLAYFRNRAPLDDSGMPKDRFSAEMPDATLATLKIQPSEPRDSAVYFCASGQDRVDQPQHFGDGTRLSIL.

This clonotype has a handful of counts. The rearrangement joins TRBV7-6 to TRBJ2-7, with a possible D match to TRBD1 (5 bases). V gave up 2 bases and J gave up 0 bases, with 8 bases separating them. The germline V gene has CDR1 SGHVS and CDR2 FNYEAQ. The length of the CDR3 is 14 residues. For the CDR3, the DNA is TGTGCCAGCAGCTTATTGCAGGGCTCCTACGAGCAGTACTTC. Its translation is CASSLLQGSYEQYF.